The source of this TCR beta chain is a study of tumor and adjacent non-tumor tissue in lung cancer. The wider study: On average, productive TCRbeta reads reached about 4 million per sample.

TCRbeta libraries were built with three rounds of nested PCR, modified from ARM-PCR. TCRdb recomputed calls from the multiplex PCR reads with MiXCR, one row per CDR3 protein. There are under 45,000 distinct CDR3 sequences in the sample; 60% occur only once, and 45% to 55% lies in the top ten. This sample's RNA came from whole unsorted tissue. More than 3 cm separated this lung sample from the edge of the tumor. Germline-derived CDR1 and CDR2 are SGDLS and YYNGEE. The CDR3 contains 15 residues. Deletions cut 4 bases from V and 5 bases from J, with 15 bases between. This clonotype turned up a few times. The sample taken for sequencing was distant non-tumor lung tissue. The TCR sequence derives from a middle-aged man with non-small cell lung cancer. This chain joins TRBV9 and TRBJ1-4; D unclear. CDR3 amino acids: CASSPPLGANEKLFF. DNA for the CDR3: TGTGCCAGCAGCCCCCCCCTAGGAGCCAATGAAAAACTGTTTTTT.